Described below is a single TCR beta chain sequence and its context. Its antigen is not known. Baseline was the first blood sampling point, followed by cycle 4 day 1 and cycle 7 day 1. The table came from immunoSEQ multiplex PCR; TCRdb's copy has only in-frame clones and leaves some out. In the table there are some 80,000 clones, approximately 90% of which are singletons. The data belong to a study of OX40 agonist ivuxolimab in advanced cancers. Study as a whole: Ivuxolimab doses were 0.01, 0.1, 0.3, 1.5, 3 or 10 mg/kg every 2 weeks.

Broader study findings: The average count of expanded clones was higher among CD8+ T cells than among CD4+.

The J segment lost 3 bases and the V segment lost 1 base, leaving 3 bases of the junction unmatched. CDR3 length: 14 residues. The germline V gene has CDR1 SGHRS and CDR2 YFSETQ. V usage is TRBV5-1 and J usage is TRBJ2-7, with 8 bases identical to TRBD2. Sequenced material: CD4+ or CD8+ T cells sorted from blood, taken in a trial of the OX40 agonist ivuxolimab. The TCR sequence derives from an adult with an advanced solid tumor such as melanoma, head and neck, liver or kidney cancer. The CDR3: CASSLIAGLYEQYF. CDR3 coding DNA: TGCGCCAGCAGCTTGATAGCGGGACTCTACGAGCAGTACTTC.